This note documents a single T cell receptor beta chain sequence. This clonotype came up many times. Its antigen remains undetermined. No per-base quality is available; no much larger clone lies one base away. Preparation of the library involved 5' RACE. These reads were obtained on an Illumina HiSeq 2500. A second PCR of about 7 to 12 cycles was performed with a sample-barcoded 5' primer and a J-beta primer mix. Each TCR beta cDNA molecule received a unique molecular identifier from a template-switch 5' adaptor carrying 12 random nucleotides. Each sample yielded at least 3 million CDR3-containing paired-end reads. All of the RNA was converted into first-strand cDNA using the Mint cDNA synthesis kit, with a TRBC-specific oligonucleotide serving as the primer. After uracil-DNA glycosylase treatment, a first 18-cycle PCR used universal primers M1SS and BC2_uni_R on all cDNA. As for how the authors treated the data: For normalization, 1 million high-quality reads were randomly selected from each sample, with every read carrying a distinct molecular identifier. Instead of being binned into consensus sequences, reads that shared molecular identifiers were thrown out. MiTCR, run with a Q25 quality threshold and the strictest error-elimination algorithm, handled CDR3 identification, clonotype clustering and error correction. A nonparametric unseen species model with Euler transformation was used to estimate a lower bound on total TCR beta diversity. TCRdb redid the processing of the public reads, applying fastp at Q25 and MiXCR, and retained in-frame beta chains. Every CDR3 protein is listed once, alongside the most common genes and DNA of its rows. For this entry, the V and J calls and clone size follow TCRdb and not the study's own pipeline. The table for this sample lists approximately 700,000 distinct CDR3 sequences; roughly 32% of them were counted only once. The ten biggest clones cover about 16% of the sample.

The 39 donors, aged about 6 to 95 years, were systemically healthy Caucasian individuals from Russia. Each donor gave around 9.9 milliliters of peripheral blood, collected into EDTA-treated Vacutainer tubes. PBMCs were isolated by Ficoll-Paque density-gradient centrifugation, with at least 7 million obtained per sample. Trizol reagent was used to extract total RNA from PBMCs, with at least 6 micrograms per sample. For every donor, flow cytometry on a PBMC aliquot measured the percentage of naive CD45RAhigh/CD27high T cells. This specimen comes from a study of blood T cells in healthy people across ages (dated by TCRdb to between 2015 and 2016). Regarding the complete study: In model experiments, template switching captured roughly one uniquely barcoded TCR beta cDNA molecule for every two T cells. Age-related changes in TCR beta repertoire diversity were measured in the study by deep sequencing normalized with unique cDNA molecular identifiers. Donors were grouped into four age groups: young (average approximately 16 years), middle-aged (around 39), aged (over 55) and long-lived (approximately 78). To avoid experimental bias, donors of different ages were randomly spread across the sequencing lanes. Using the same blood draw, the study looked at two additional independent replicas of 1 million unique cDNA reads for two donors, one aged 18 to 30 and the other aged 80 or older.

Study-level results and caveats: The long-lived group showed more naive CD4+ T cells, fewer expanded clones and increased TCR diversity than the aged group, suggesting age selection. Observed TCR beta diversity correlated strongly with the percentage of naive T cells measured by flow cytometry. Bulk unsorted PBMC profiling prevented conclusive comparison of naive and antigen-experienced compartments. As age increased, observed TCR beta diversity per million T cells dropped in a roughly linear way, and a significant reduction was already evident by age approximately 40. Because donor CMV infection status was unknown, age-related changes in expanded clonotypes were potentially confounded. Estimates of total diversity from one million sequenced T cells were regarded as lower bounds and underestimates.

From a lookup of the germline V gene (reference sequence), CDR1 and CDR2 are DFQATT and SNEGSKA. V is clipped by 7 bases and J by 4 bases, and the sequence between their germline boundaries is 8 bases long. The CDR3, from cysteine to phenylalanine, totals 11 residues. Solely the CDR3 DNA is kept, with 33 bases framed from the first base. Sequenced: blood. This sequence was found in a woman over 75 in good health. Donor details come from another sample of the same person, matched by shared clones. The rearranged chain carries TRBV20-1 and TRBJ2-1, with the D gene not confidently named. The base sequence is TGCAGTGTTAGCCTATACAATGAGCAGTTCTTC. This yields the protein CSVSLYNEQFF.